Below, 19 T cell receptor beta chains from the same sample are listed, as sequenced in a study of metastatic and nonmetastatic thyroid tumors. There were no patients who had received any treatment before thyroid surgery. Using MiXCR, TCRdb re-called clones from the PCR reads. This table has tens of thousands of clones, under 25% appearing once. Material for sequencing was blood. Receptors were obtained from a female donor with papillary thyroid cancer or a benign thyroid nodule (not recorded which). Some clones in this sample may be carry-over from other donors' samples.

The sample holds a few counts of this clone. The CDR3 protein is CASSHRGMNTEAFF. Here the CDR3 DNA reads TGTGCCAGCAGCCACAGGGGGATGAACACTGAAGCTTTCTTT. This chain connects TRBV5-5 to TRBJ1-1; the match to TRBD1 covers 8 bases. Trimming removed 4 bases from V and 0 bases from J; junction bases left unmatched: 2. This CDR3 is built from 14 residues. Looked up from germline, CDR1 is SGHKS and CDR2 is YYEKEE (reference sequence).

There are many counts of this clone. The chain uses TRBV2 and TRBJ2-7, with D perhaps assigned TRBD1 or TRBD2 (5 bases each). V was cut by 3 bases and J by 0 bases, with 12 bases left in between. Germline CDR1 reads SNHLY; CDR2 reads FYNNEI. The CDR3 extends over 15 amino acids. CDR3 loop: CASSDSGTSSYEQYF. The CDR3 coding sequence is TGTGCCAGCAGTGACTCGGGGACCTCCTCCTACGAGCAGTACTTC.

The V gene is TRBV5-1, the J gene TRBJ2-6; D tentatively reads TRBD1 or TRBD2 (5 bases each). CDR1 and CDR2 from the germline V gene are SGHRS and YFSETQ. Trimming left V 2 bases short and J 2 bases short, with 17 bases between. The CDR3 consists of 18 residues. This CDR3 is CASSFSQMGVPGANVLTF. The CDR3 region has the DNA TGCGCCAGCAGCTTTTCCCAAATGGGGGTCCCTGGGGCCAACGTCCTGACTTTC. Full variable domain (missing parts from reference TRBV5-1 and TRBJ2-6): KAGVTQTPRYLIKTRGQQVTLSCSPISGHRSVSWYQQTPGQGLQFLFEYFSETQRNKGNFPGRFSGRQFSNSRSEMNVSTLELGDSALYLCASSFSQMGVPGANVLTFGAGSRLTVL.

V gene TRBV7-8 combines with J gene TRBJ2-7; D is uncertain. This CDR3 region has 13 residues. V was cut by 5 bases and J by 0 bases, with 8 bases left in between. CDR1 and CDR2 from the germline V gene are SGHVS and FQNEAQ. DNA of the CDR3: TGTGCCAGCAGCCCCCAGAGCTCCTACGAGCAGTACTTC. It yields the protein CASSPQSSYEQYF.

This clone has at least ten counts. The V call is TRBV2, the J call TRBJ2-1; D gene uncertain. The CDR3 extends over 13 amino acids. Germline V CDR1 and CDR2: SNHLY, FYNNEI. V lost 4 bases and J lost 8, with 12 bases in between. CDR3 coding DNA: TGTGCCAGCAGTGTTGGTAGGAACTATGAGCAGTTCTTC. Encoded protein: CASSVGRNYEQFF.

This clone has ten or more counts. In DNA form, the CDR3 reads TGTGCCAGCAGTTGGGGACAGTACACCGGGGAGCTGTTTTTT. This encodes CASSWGQYTGELFF. This sequence joins TRBV7-2 and TRBJ2-2; 7 nucleotides match TRBD1. CDR3 length: 14 residues. Germline CDR1 and CDR2: SGHTA and FQGNSA. Losses at the gene ends were 6 bases for V and 3 bases for J; bases not matched to a gene: 4. Using reference TRBV7-2 and TRBJ2-2 for the parts outside the CDR3, the full variable domain is GAGVSQSPSNKVTEKGKDVELRCDPISGHTALYWYRQSLGQGLEFLIYFQGNSAPDKSGLPSDRFSAERTGGSVSTLTIQRTQQEDSAVYLCASSWGQYTGELFFGEGSRLTVL.

The table lists this clone with many counts. The chain employs TRBV9 and TRBJ1-2; no firm D call. The CDR3 has 14 residues. Between the trimmed V and J ends, which lost 0 bases and 7 bases, there was a span of 13 bases. CDR1 is SGDLS, CDR2 YYNGEE, per germline. The CDR3 region is CASSVGEEQSGYTF. As DNA, the CDR3 is TGTGCCAGCAGCGTAGGGGAGGAGCAATCTGGCTACACCTTC.

This clone appeared many times. The gene calls are TRBV20-1 and TRBJ2-5; the match to TRBD2 covers 8 bases. Germline V gives CDR1 DFQATT, CDR2 SNEGSKA (reference sequence). The CDR3 has 13 residues. Trimming cost V 3 bases and J 5 bases; bases outside gene matches: 5. For the CDR3, the DNA is TGCAGTGCTAGGGTGACTAGCGATGAGACCCAGTACTTC. Translating gives CSARVTSDETQYF.

This clone turned up a few times. A much larger clone sits a single nucleotide away, making a read error possible. The rearrangement uses TRBV6-1 and TRBJ2-5, with D unresolved. The CDR3 length is 14 residues. Germline CDR1 is MNHNS and CDR2 is SASEGT. The CDR3, as DNA: TGCGCCAGCAGACCCCTGACCGTGGGAGAGACCCAGTACTTC. This translates into CASRPLTVGETQYF.

In its sample, this clone was seen many times. V usage is TRBV20-1 and J usage is TRBJ2-7; no definite D call. The CDR3 is 10 amino acids. Between the trimmed V and J ends, which lost 5 bases and 2 bases, there was a span of 4 bases. CDR1 DFQATT and CDR2 SNEGSKA come from the germline V gene (reference sequence). CDR3 sequence reads: CSAGTYEQYF. The CDR3, as DNA: TGCAGTGCTGGGACCTACGAGCAGTACTTC.

By sample share, this clone is medium-sized. V and J are TRBV6-1 and TRBJ2-7; tentative D call: TRBD2 (5 bases). The V end lost 8 bases, the J end lost 3 bases, and 26 bases lay between the germline ends. This CDR3 has 17 amino acids. Germline assignment: CDR1 MNHNS and CDR2 SASEGT. Written as DNA, the CDR3 is TGTGCCAGCCATTTAACGGGCCGGGGTATCGTTAGCTACGAGCAGTACTTC. It is translated as CASHLTGRGIVSYEQYF.

The chain employs TRBV12-3 or TRBV12-4 and TRBJ2-3; TRBD1 agrees at 7 bases. The CDR3 totals 14 residues. The J segment lost 3 bases and the V segment lost 3 bases, leaving 3 bases of the junction unmatched. The CDR3 nucleotides are TGTGCCAGCAGTTTCCGACAGGGAACAGATACGCAGTATTTT. Its translation: CASSFRQGTDTQYF.

The CDR3 sequence: CASSVLEGEPLDTQYF. The CDR3 DNA reads TGTGCCAGCAGTGTGTTAGAGGGAGAGCCATTAGATACGCAGTATTTT. V is TRBV6-4 and J is TRBJ2-3, with a weak D call TRBD2 (5 bases). Germline V CDR1 and CDR2: MRHNA, SNTAGT. The V end was cut by 4 bases, the J end by 5 bases, with 19 bases between. The CDR3 spans 16 residues.

This clone was counted at least ten times. J is TRBJ2-5 and V is TRBV28; D assignment may be TRBD1 or TRBD2 (6 bases each). The V and J ends lost 5 bases and 2 bases respectively, with 12 bases between them. The germline V gene has CDR1 MDHEN and CDR2 SYDVKM. This CDR3 comprises 14 residues. In DNA form, the CDR3 reads TGTGCCAGCAGTCGCGGAGGGGGACAAGAGACCCAGTACTTC. It is translated as CASSRGGGQETQYF. The full variable domain, its missing parts supplied by reference TRBV28 and TRBJ2-5, is DVKVTQSSRYLVKRTGEKVFLECVQDMDHENMFWYRQDPGLGLRLIYFSYDVKMKEKGDIPEGYSVSREKKERFSLILESASTNQTSMYLCASSRGGGQETQYFGPGTRLLVL.

This clone occurred many times. The sample holds other DNA sequences that translate to the same CDR3. This rearrangement joins TRBV20-1 to TRBJ2-1, with 13 bases that match TRBD2. The CDR3 consists of 14 residues. Unmatched junction bases numbered 6, after V lost 6 bases and J lost 7 bases. Germline CDR1 DFQATT, CDR2 SNEGSKA (reference sequence). CDR3 amino acids: CSAKTSGRTNEQFF. The CDR3 region has the DNA TGCAGTGCCAAGACTAGCGGGAGGACAAATGAGCAGTTCTTC.

This clone was counted a few times. This chain joins TRBV6-1 and TRBJ1-1; D is unclear. V was cut by 9 bases and J by 4 bases, with 24 bases left in between. Germline CDR1 and CDR2: MNHNS and SASEGT. The CDR3 has 16 residues. CDR3 amino acids: CASRRWAMSRFTEAFF. The CDR3 bases are TGTGCCAGTCGGAGGTGGGCCATGTCGAGGTTCACTGAAGCTTTCTTT.

The J gene is TRBJ2-7, the V gene TRBV11-3; tentatively, D is TRBD1 or TRBD2 (5 bases each). V shed 7 bases and J shed 0 bases, with 19 bases lying between them. The CDR3 spans 16 residues. Germline V gives CDR1 SGHNT, CDR2 YENEEA. The CDR3 is CASIPRDVRISYEQYF. The CDR3 coding sequence is TGTGCCAGCATCCCCCGGGACGTGAGAATCTCCTACGAGCAGTACTTC. Using reference TRBV11-3 and TRBJ2-7 for the parts outside the CDR3, the full variable domain is EAGVVQSPRYKIIEKKQPVAFWCNPISGHNTLYWYLQNLGQGPELLIRYENEEAVDDSQLPKDRFSAERLKGVDSTLKIQPAELGDSAVYLCASIPRDVRISYEQYFGPGTRLTVT.

This clone has just a few counts. This chain uses TRBV2 with TRBJ2-7; 7 bases align to TRBD2. Losses at the gene ends were 7 bases for V and 4 bases for J; bases not matched to a gene: 13. CDR1 and CDR2 (germline): SNHLY, FYNNEI. The CDR3 is made up of 15 amino acids. The DNA of the CDR3 is TGTGCCAGCACCGAATCCCTAGCGGACTATTACGAGCAGTACTTC. Its translation: CASTESLADYYEQYF. Looking up the rest from reference TRBV2 and TRBJ2-7 gives the full variable domain: EPEVTQTPSHQVTQMGQEVILRCVPISNHLYFYWYRQILGQKVEFLVSFYNNEISEKSEIFDDQFSVERPDGSNFTLKIRSTKLEDSAMYFCASTESLADYYEQYFGPGTRLTVT.

Concerning this clone: This may be a read error, as it is one base from a much larger clone. The rearrangement joins TRBV2 to TRBJ2-1; 8 bases match TRBD1. There are 13 residues in the CDR3. The germline V gene encodes CDR1 SNHLY and CDR2 FYNNEI. V lost 6 bases, J lost 12 bases, and 10 bases stayed unmatched. The CDR3 DNA reads as TGTGCCAGCAGACCAAGACAGGGGTCGGCGCAGTTCTTC. It yields the protein CASRPRQGSAQFF.